One sample yielded the 21 T cell receptor beta chains listed below, sequenced in a study of early T cells in non-severe SARS-CoV-2 infection. Using its own MiXCR run on the 5' RACE reads, TCRdb lists one record per CDR3 protein. The data contain some 23,000 distinct CDR3 sequences, around 4.8% of them seen just once; the ten biggest clones take up roughly 6.7%. Material for sequencing was whole blood. The receptors were sampled from an adult who was a healthcare worker with PCR-confirmed SARS-CoV-2 infection or an uninfected control (not recorded which).

Many counts were recorded for this clonotype. The genes are TRBV20-1 and TRBJ1-3, with 7 bases matching TRBD1. Germline V gives CDR1 DFQATT, CDR2 SNEGSKA (reference sequence). The CDR3 covers 14 residues. Trimming at V came to 3 bases and at J to 0 bases, leaving 2 bases not matched to a gene. The CDR3 DNA sequence: TGCAGTGCTAGGGACAGGACCTCTGGAAACACCATATATTTT. It encodes CSARDRTSGNTIYF.

This clonotype was found many times. J is TRBJ1-1 and V is TRBV7-8; D not resolved. Germline lookup yields CDR1 SGHVS and CDR2 FQNEAQ. Trimming removed 1 base from V and 0 bases from J, with 6 bases in between. The CDR3 totals 14 residues. The CDR3 sequence is CASSLVALNTEAFF. CDR3 bases: TGTGCCAGCAGCTTAGTCGCCCTGAACACTGAAGCTTTCTTT.

V and J are TRBV20-1 and TRBJ2-7; a possible D gene is TRBD1 (6 bases). CDR1 DFQATT and CDR2 SNEGSKA come from the germline V gene (reference sequence). Trimming took 3 bases from V and 0 from J, leaving 18 bases between them. The CDR3 covers 16 residues. The CDR3 DNA is TGCAGTGCTAGCCCCTTTACAGGGCTTAGCTCCTACGAGCAGTACTTC. It specifies CSASPFTGLSSYEQYF.

This chain links TRBV4-1 with TRBJ2-7; D possibly corresponds to TRBD1 (5 bases). This CDR3 has 16 residues. The V gene lost 0 bases and the J gene lost 2 bases, with 14 bases spanning the gap. CDR1 and CDR2 (germline): MGHRA, YSYEKL. The CDR3 region has the DNA TGCGCCAGCAGCCAAGATGTGACAGTGGGAACCTACGAGCAGTACTTC. Its protein is CASSQDVTVGTYEQYF.

This chain links TRBV7-7 with TRBJ2-6, with D maybe TRBD1 (6 bases). V gave up 5 bases and J gave up 3 bases, with 17 bases separating them. CDR3 size: 17 residues. Germline CDR1 and CDR2: SSHAT and FNYEAQ (reference sequence). This CDR3 is CASSPQTGLYGANVLTF. The CDR3 DNA follows: TGTGCCAGCAGCCCTCAGACAGGCCTCTATGGGGCCAACGTCCTGACTTTC.

This clonotype was seen at least ten times. The rearrangement uses TRBV4-1 and TRBJ2-7; either TRBD1 or TRBD2 may fit D (5 bases each). Trimming shortened V by 3 bases and J by 5 bases, and 26 bases separated the two germline ends. CDR1 MGHRA and CDR2 YSYEKL come from the germline V gene. This CDR3 region has 18 residues. CDR3 sequence: CASSQETLRGSPGHEQYF. CDR3 sequence (DNA): TGCGCCAGCAGCCAGGAGACACTACGGGGCTCCCCCGGCCACGAGCAGTACTTC.

This clonotype was counted many times. The J gene is TRBJ2-2, the V gene TRBV27; 10 bases align to TRBD2. Losses at the gene ends were 6 bases for V and 7 bases for J; bases not matched to a gene: 8. The CDR3 runs to 15 residues. Germline V lookup: CDR1 MNHEY, CDR2 SMNVEV (reference sequence). Here the CDR3 DNA reads TGTGCCAGCAGCTCCCCAACTAGCGGGAACGGGGAGCTGTTTTTT. Its translation is CASSSPTSGNGELFF.

This clonotype was counted only a few times. The CDR3 is CASSLTRGYNSPLHF. CDR3 in DNA: TGTGCCAGCAGTCTGACACGGGGCTATAATTCACCCCTCCACTTT. The rearrangement links TRBV6-5 to TRBJ1-6; no clear D. The CDR3 spans 15 residues. Trimming cost V 5 bases and J 3 bases, with 11 bases left between them. Germline V lookup: CDR1 MNHEY, CDR2 SVGAGI.

V gene TRBV7-2 combines with J gene TRBJ1-6; D gene ambiguous. Trimming removed 2 bases from V and 10 bases from J, with 15 bases in between. The CDR3 is 15 residues long. CDR1 SGHTA and CDR2 FQGNSA come from the germline V gene. The CDR3 region is CASSLSSPTRSPLHF. The CDR3 DNA reads as TGTGCCAGCAGCTTATCTAGCCCCACAAGGTCACCCCTCCACTTT.

This clonotype was counted ten times or more. The chain is built from TRBV6-5 and TRBJ2-2; 7 nucleotides agree with TRBD1. V trimming: 2 bases; J trimming: 4 bases; junction bases outside the gene matches: 4. The V gene's germline CDR1 is MNHEY and CDR2 SVGAGI. This CDR3 has 15 residues. The CDR3 DNA follows: TGTGCCAGCAGTTACGTGACAGGGAGCACCGGGGAGCTGTTTTTT. Residues: CASSYVTGSTGELFF.

This clonotype was recorded many times. The genes are TRBV20-1 and TRBJ2-7; 9 nucleotides agree with TRBD1. This CDR3 has 13 amino acids. J was trimmed by 3 bases and V by 6 bases; bases with no gene match: 6. CDR1 and CDR2 (germline): DFQATT, SNEGSKA (reference sequence). The chain's CDR3 is CSANRGQGYEQYF. The CDR3 DNA reads as TGCAGTGCCAACAGGGGGCAGGGCTACGAGCAGTACTTC.

This clonotype was counted only a few times. The rearrangement links TRBV5-4 to TRBJ1-2; D gene unclear. CDR1 SGHNT and CDR2 YYREEE come from the germline V gene (reference sequence). This CDR3 comprises 13 residues. Trimming stripped 1 base from V and 6 bases from J, with 10 bases between. Here the CDR3 reads CASSLPNTDGYTF. The CDR3 DNA reads as TGTGCCAGCAGCTTGCCGAACACAGATGGCTACACCTTC.

This clonotype has ten or more counts. V and J are TRBV20-1 and TRBJ1-5, with no clear D. With 0 bases removed from V and 7 bases from J, the gap between germline ends came to 16 bases. The V gene's germline CDR1 is DFQATT and CDR2 SNEGSKA (reference sequence). This CDR3 has 15 amino acids. The CDR3 reads CSAREGTNPRQPQHF. In DNA, the CDR3 is TGCAGTGCTAGAGAGGGAACCAATCCCCGGCAGCCCCAGCATTTT.

This clonotype has ten or more counts. V and J are TRBV7-8 and TRBJ1-3, with D hard to call. Trimming took 1 base from V and 0 from J, leaving 7 bases between them. The CDR3 contains 15 residues. The germline V gene encodes CDR1 SGHVS and CDR2 FQNEAQ. This CDR3 reads CASSLVGNSGNTIYF. CDR3 nucleotides: TGTGCCAGCAGCTTAGTCGGAAACTCTGGAAACACCATATATTTT.

This clonotype was recorded many times. The chain carries TRBV19 and TRBJ2-2; D possibly corresponds to TRBD1 (6 bases). The CDR3 covers 13 residues. V shed 3 bases and J shed 6 bases, with 8 bases lying between them. In germline, CDR1 is LNHDA, CDR2 SQIVND (reference sequence). CDR3 nucleotides: TGTGCCAGTAGTATTTGGGGGCCCGGGGAGCTGTTTTTT. Its translation: CASSIWGPGELFF. The variable domain in full, with the rest retrieved from reference TRBV19 and TRBJ2-2, is DGGITQSPKYLFRKEGQNVTLSCEQNLNHDAMYWYRQDPGQGLRLIYYSQIVNDFQKGDIAEGYSVSREKKESFPLTVTSAQKNPTAFYLCASSIWGPGELFFGEGSRLTVL.

This clonotype was seen ten or more times. The rearrangement links TRBV14 to TRBJ2-1; no clear D gene. The CDR3 spans 17 residues. Germline CDR1 SGHDN, CDR2 FVKESK. V was clipped by 1 base and J by 0 bases, with 13 bases between them. CDR3 coding DNA: TGTGCCAGCAGCCAAGGACGCCTCAAGGGCTCCTACAATGAGCAGTTCTTC. Amino acids: CASSQGRLKGSYNEQFF.

This clonotype was recorded at least ten times. This chain uses TRBV2 with TRBJ1-4; 7 bases match TRBD1. The germline gives CDR1 SNHLY, CDR2 FYNNEI. Germline trimming cut 7 bases from V and 4 bases from J; bases unmatched to any gene: 6. This CDR3 contains 14 residues. CDR3 in amino acids: CASTSGTVNEKLFF. The DNA for the CDR3 is TGTGCCAGCACTTCCGGGACAGTTAATGAAAAACTGTTTTTT.

This clonotype was seen ten or more times. The J gene is TRBJ1-1, the V gene TRBV18; possibly TRBD1 for D (5 bases). The V gene's germline CDR1 is KGHSH and CDR2 LQKENI. V was pared by 4 bases and J by 1 base, with 16 bases between. This CDR3 has 16 residues. This CDR3 is CASSLARGLGNTEAFF. CDR3 nucleotide sequence: TGTGCCAGCTCACTCGCGAGGGGTTTGGGGAACACTGAAGCTTTCTTT.

V usage is TRBV28 and J usage is TRBJ2-7; D may be TRBD2 (6 bases). Germline CDR1 MDHEN, CDR2 SYDVKM. V lost 5 bases, J lost 0 bases, and 20 bases lay in between. The CDR3 is 17 residues long. The CDR3 spells CASSLPSRGKASYEQYF. The CDR3 DNA is TGTGCCAGCAGTCTGCCCTCCCGGGGGAAGGCCTCCTACGAGCAGTACTTC.

This clonotype appeared many times. The chain combines TRBV5-5 with TRBJ2-5; D is perhaps TRBD1 or TRBD2 (5 bases each). V was trimmed by 1 base and J by 1 base, leaving 14 bases between them. The CDR3 extends over 16 amino acids. Looked up from germline, CDR1 is SGHKS and CDR2 is YYEKEE (reference sequence). This chain's CDR3 is CASSLYGVTGQETQYF. CDR3 sequence (DNA): TGTGCCAGCAGCTTGTACGGGGTCACAGGCCAAGAGACCCAGTACTTC.

The rearrangement joins TRBV7-2 to TRBJ2-3; D possibly corresponds to TRBD1 (5 bases). Germline V lookup: CDR1 SGHTA, CDR2 FQGNSA. The germline V and J ends were trimmed by 7 bases and 0 bases, with 14 bases remaining between them. The CDR3 has 15 amino acids. CDR3 coding DNA: TGTGCCAGCACTGGCAGGGCTTATAGCACAGATACGCAGTATTTT. Protein product: CASTGRAYSTDTQYF.